The following is a T cell receptor beta chain sequence with its context. Antigen specificity is unknown. PCR employed 60 Vbeta and 13 Jbeta primers. Methods used by the authors: A follow-up analysis tallied around 80 million unique TCR beta chains, about 11 million shared. Sequenced by immunoSEQ multiplex PCR; TCRdb stores in-frame clones only, minus some. Clone size and V and J calls were adopted from that table, with D and trimming inferred from the DNA. This table holds more than 100,000 clones, under 80% found once. CDR1 is KGHSH, CDR2 LQKENI, per germline. The V end lost 1 base, the J end lost 2 bases, and 11 bases lay between the germline ends. This CDR3 is 15 amino acids long. The donors, nominally healthy at sampling, likely had unrecorded immune exposures. The sample comes from a study of cytomegalovirus exposure and HLA in healthy donors. Study-level findings and limits: The study had only CMV serostatus as immune exposure information. Sequencing depth roughly uniform across donors was assumed in presence/absence analyses.

This TCR derives from a man in his sixties in good health and CMV-seropositive. V and J are TRBV18 and TRBJ1-1; D might be TRBD1 (6 bases). Sequences were obtained from PBMCs. Written as DNA, the CDR3 is TGTGCCAGCTCACCACAAGGGACACTCAACACTGAAGCTTTCTTT. It translates to CASSPQGTLNTEAFF.